The 25 T cell receptor beta chains in this list originate from one sample, sequenced in a study of glioma-infiltrating T cells. The iRepertoire nested amplicon-rescue multiplex PCR amplified TCR alpha and beta CDR3s from RNA. TCRdb reprocessed the multiplex PCR reads with MiXCR, giving one entry per CDR3 protein. The sample lists some 93,000 distinct CDR3 sequences, around 40% occurring once. The specimen was glioma tissue, nonneoplastic brain tissue, or PBMCs (not recorded which). These receptor sequences come from a human donor with low-grade glioma or glioblastoma, undergoing nonglioma brain surgery, or in good health (not recorded which).

Many counts were recorded for this clonotype. The rearrangement links TRBV15 to TRBJ2-5, with D perhaps matching TRBD2 (6 bases). V dropped 0 bases and J dropped 5 bases, with 10 bases sitting between them. This CDR3 is built from 14 residues. Looked up from germline, CDR1 is LNHNV and CDR2 is YYDKDF (reference sequence). CDR3 amino acids: CATSRDQRVETQYF. For the CDR3, the DNA is TGTGCCACCAGCAGAGATCAGCGGGTGGAGACCCAGTACTTC.

This clonotype was counted many times. V and J are TRBV20-1 and TRBJ2-1, with D tentatively TRBD1 (5 bases). CDR3 size: 17 residues. Germline-derived CDR1 and CDR2 are DFQATT and SNEGSKA (reference sequence). Trimming cost V 0 bases and J 0 bases, with 15 bases left between them. The CDR3 loop reads CSARDSGLLSSYNEQFF. CDR3 nucleotides: TGCAGTGCTAGAGATTCAGGGCTCTTGAGCTCCTACAATGAGCAGTTCTTC.

This clonotype was detected many times. This rearrangement joins TRBV7-2 to TRBJ2-3; 12 nucleotides align to TRBD2. The length of the CDR3 is 16 residues. Germline trimming cut 5 bases from V and 9 bases from J; bases unmatched to any gene: 12. From germline, CDR1 is SGHTA and CDR2 FQGNSA. CDR3 sequence (DNA): TGTGCCAGCAGCGCCAGGCGAGCTAGCGGGGGGGTCACGCAGTATTTT. Its protein is CASSARRASGGVTQYF. Looking up the rest from reference TRBV7-2 and TRBJ2-3 gives the full variable domain: GAGVSQSPSNKVTEKGKDVELRCDPISGHTALYWYRQSLGQGLEFLIYFQGNSAPDKSGLPSDRFSAERTGGSVSTLTIQRTQQEDSAVYLCASSARRASGGVTQYFGPGTRLTVL.

This clonotype was observed a few times. A much more abundant neighbour one base away suggests this may be a read error. The V call is TRBV2, the J call TRBJ1-1; TRBD1 aligns across 7 bases. Germline lookup yields CDR1 SNHLY and CDR2 FYNNEI. CDR3 length: 13 amino acids. Trimming removed 3 bases from V and 10 bases from J; junction bases left unmatched: 8. This CDR3 reads CASSEGQLWGAFF. The CDR3 region has the DNA TGTGCCAGCAGTGAGGGACAGCTTTGGGGAGCTTTCTTT.

This clonotype showed up just a few times. A much more abundant neighbour one base away suggests this may be a read error. The chain links TRBV6-1 to TRBJ1-3, with 8 bases that match TRBD1. From germline, CDR1 is MNHNS and CDR2 SASEGT. CDR3 size: 15 residues. CDR3 coding DNA: TGTGCCAGCGGTGAGGACAGGGCTCCTGGAGACACCATATATTTT. This encodes CASGEDRAPGDTIYF.

In its sample, this clonotype was seen once. The V call is TRBV20-1, the J call TRBJ2-3, with 8 bases identical to TRBD2. J was trimmed by 8 bases and V by 1 base; bases with no gene match: 8. This CDR3 is built from 14 residues. Germline lookup yields CDR1 DFQATT and CDR2 SNEGSKA (reference sequence). The CDR3 loop reads CSARVAGGVGTQYF. In DNA, the CDR3 is TGCAGTGCTAGAGTGGCGGGGGGTGTGGGTACGCAGTATTTT.

This clonotype was found many times. The V gene is TRBV29-1, the J gene TRBJ2-3; D assignment may be TRBD1 or TRBD2 (6 bases each). Deletions cut 5 bases from V and 1 base from J, with 10 bases between. This CDR3 has 13 residues. Germline V lookup: CDR1 SQVTM, CDR2 ANQGSEA. CDR3: CSVLGGGTDTQYF. In DNA form, the CDR3 reads TGCAGCGTTTTGGGGGGCGGCACAGATACGCAGTATTTT.

Only one count was recorded for this clonotype. This rearrangement joins TRBV7-8 to TRBJ2-2; D not certain. V was trimmed by 1 base and J by 0 bases, leaving 6 bases between them. Germline CDR1 is SGHVS and CDR2 is FQNEAQ. The length of the CDR3 is 15 residues. The CDR3 loop is CASSLVTANTGELFF. The CDR3 coding sequence is TGTGCCAGCAGCTTAGTAACCGCGAACACCGGGGAGCTGTTTTTT.

This clonotype was seen just once. The germline gene is not matched at one end of the junction; a read error may be the cause. The chain links TRBV19 to TRBJ1-5; a weak D match, TRBD1 (5 bases). CDR1 LNHDA and CDR2 SQIVND come from the germline V gene (reference sequence). The CDR3 is 15 amino acids. This chain's CDR3 is CASSPFGGGRQPRHF. Here the CDR3 DNA reads TGTGCCAGTAGTCCTTTCGGGGGAGGACGTCAGCCCCGGCATTTT.

The rearrangement uses TRBV6-1 and TRBJ1-2; the D gene is possibly TRBD1 (5 bases). The CDR3 loop spans 13 amino acids. The germline V gene has CDR1 MNHNS and CDR2 SASEGT. Trimming removed 3 bases from V and 1 base from J, with 6 bases in between. The CDR3: CASSEGVNYGYTF. In nucleotides, the CDR3 is TGTGCCAGCAGTGAGGGGGTTAACTATGGCTACACCTTC.

Note on this clonotype: A much larger clone lies one base from this, so it may be a read error. The J gene is TRBJ2-5, the V gene TRBV7-9; D unresolved. V was shortened by 5 bases and J by 1 base, with 11 bases between the two germline ends. This CDR3 is 14 amino acids long. In germline, CDR1 is SEHNR, CDR2 FQNEAQ (reference sequence). In nucleotides, the CDR3 is TGTGCCAGCAGCGTATACAGTCTCCAAGAGACCCAGTACTTC. This translates into CASSVYSLQETQYF.

On this clonotype itself: A read error is possible here, since a much larger clone lies one base away. The CDR3 sequence: CASSQDTGGWTDTQYF. Written as DNA, the CDR3 is TGCGCCAGCAGCCAAGATACGGGAGGATGGACAGATACGCAGTATTTT. The chain employs TRBV4-1 and TRBJ2-3, with TRBD2 identical over 7 bases. This CDR3 region has 16 residues. The germline gives CDR1 MGHRA, CDR2 YSYEKL. Trimming took 0 bases from V and 3 from J; bases not matched to a gene: 6.

This clonotype was recorded at least ten times. The chain joins TRBV19 to TRBJ2-2; perhaps TRBD2 as D (5 bases). V was cut by 2 bases and J by 4 bases, with 11 bases left in between. CDR1 and CDR2 (germline): LNHDA, SQIVND (reference sequence). The CDR3 runs 15 residues. The CDR3 coding sequence is TGTGCCAGTAGTATACAGAGCGGAGCCACCGGGGAGCTGTTTTTT. This translates into CASSIQSGATGELFF.

This clonotype was recorded at least ten times. The rearrangement uses TRBV10-3 and TRBJ2-3; 8 nucleotides agree with TRBD2. Germline loops: CDR1 ENHRY, CDR2 SYGVKD. Trimming removed 4 bases from V and 1 base from J; junction bases left unmatched: 4. The CDR3 is made up of 15 amino acids. The DNA of the CDR3 is TGTGCCATCAGTGGAGATAGCGGGGGCACAGATACGCAGTATTTT. Translating gives CAISGDSGGTDTQYF.

This clonotype has at least ten counts. The chain combines TRBV7-3 with TRBJ2-2; D gene ambiguous. Trimming removed 2 bases from V and 3 bases from J, with 7 bases in between. Per the germline V gene, CDR1 is SGHTA and CDR2 is FQGTGA. CDR3 length: 14 amino acids. DNA for the CDR3: TGTGCCAGCAGCTTAGACTCGTACACCGGGGAGCTGTTTTTT. This codes for CASSLDSYTGELFF.

Turning to this clonotype: This may stem from a read error, because a much larger clone lies one nucleotide away. Here the CDR3 reads CASLQSGGSEASF. The CDR3 DNA is TGTGCCAGCCTCCAGTCGGGGGGCTCTGAAGCTTCCTTT. V gene TRBV12-3 or TRBV12-4 combines with J gene TRBJ1-1, with D possibly TRBD1 on 6 matching bases. The CDR3 is 13 residues long.

The chain recombines TRBV20-1 with TRBJ2-5; 8 nucleotides align to TRBD1. The CDR3 is made up of 17 amino acids. CDR1 DFQATT and CDR2 SNEGSKA come from the germline V gene (reference sequence). V trimming: 3 bases; J trimming: 2 bases; junction bases outside the gene matches: 14. CDR3 DNA: TGCAGTGCTAGTCGGCCGTCGGGACAGGTCCTACAAGAGACCCAGTACTTC. This translates into CSASRPSGQVLQETQYF.

This clonotype has a count of ten or more. The gene calls are TRBV12-5 and TRBJ2-3; no definite D call. The CDR3 consists of 13 residues. V dropped 5 bases and J dropped 5 bases, with 11 bases sitting between them. The germline V gene has CDR1 LGHNT and CDR2 FRNRAP. In nucleotides, the CDR3 is TGTGCTAGTGGTCAGAGGATCCTAGATACGCAGTATTTT. This gives the protein CASGQRILDTQYF.

On this clonotype itself: Because the CDR3 is missing its conserved closing phenylalanine or tryptophan, this is likely a read error. The chain couples TRBV28 to TRBJ2-7, with 10 nucleotides matching TRBD1. This CDR3 comprises 14 residues. The germline gives CDR1 MDHEN, CDR2 SYDVKM. V dropped 5 bases and J dropped 3; count of bases not matched to a gene: 4. The DNA for the CDR3 is TGTGCCAGCAGTCGACAGGGGGCTAACTACGAGCAGTACTTA. Its protein product is CASSRQGANYEQYL.

This clonotype was detected ten times or more. The chain uses TRBV6-1 and TRBJ2-2, with TRBD2 matching over 7 bases. The CDR3 contains 17 residues. Germline V CDR1 and CDR2: MNHNS, SASEGT. V gave up 5 bases and J gave up 2 bases; unmatched junction bases: 11. This CDR3 reads CASSYQRAGINTGELFF. In DNA form, the CDR3 reads TGTGCCAGCAGTTACCAACGAGCGGGGATAAACACCGGGGAGCTGTTTTTT.

The table lists this clonotype with many counts. The chain combines TRBV20-1 with TRBJ2-7; a possible D gene is TRBD2 (5 bases). The CDR3 runs to 11 residues. V lost 5 bases and J lost 2, with 7 bases in between. Germline CDR1 and CDR2: DFQATT and SNEGSKA (reference sequence). The CDR3 DNA sequence: TGCAGTGCTCTAGCTACCTACGAGCAGTACTTC. Translated: CSALATYEQYF.

V is TRBV20-1 and J is TRBJ2-5; either TRBD1 or TRBD2 may fit D (5 bases each). Germline V gives CDR1 DFQATT, CDR2 SNEGSKA (reference sequence). V dropped 4 bases and J dropped 0 bases, with 12 bases sitting between them. CDR3 length: 14 residues. The CDR3 spells CSAKPGRNQETQYF. CDR3 bases: TGCAGTGCTAAACCGGGACGGAACCAAGAGACCCAGTACTTC.

This clonotype has more than one count but fewer than ten. Possible read error: a much larger clone is one base away. This chain uses TRBV15 with TRBJ2-1; D uncertain. Germline loops: CDR1 LNHNV, CDR2 YYDKDF (reference sequence). There are 12 residues in the CDR3. CDR3 nucleotide sequence: TGTGCCACCAGCTTAGGGTACAATGAGCAGCTCTTC. It specifies CATSLGYNEQLF.

There are many counts of this clonotype. The chain employs TRBV2 and TRBJ2-2; no firm D call. The germline V and J ends were trimmed by 0 bases and 1 base, with 0 bases remaining between them. The germline gives CDR1 SNHLY, CDR2 FYNNEI. This CDR3 spans 13 amino acids. The CDR3 nucleotides read TGTGCCAGCAGTGAAGCGAACACCGGGGAGCTGTTTTTT. Its protein is CASSEANTGELFF.

This clonotype was detected ten times or more. The genes are TRBV2 and TRBJ2-3, with TRBD2 identical over 9 bases. Germline V gene sequence: CDR1 SNHLY, CDR2 FYNNEI. This CDR3 has 16 amino acids. After removal of 5 bases from V and 4 bases from J, the junction contained 10 bases not matched to a gene. CDR3 protein: CASSNIAGEGPDTQYF. Written as DNA, the CDR3 is TGTGCCAGCAGTAATATAGCGGGGGAGGGTCCAGATACGCAGTATTTT.